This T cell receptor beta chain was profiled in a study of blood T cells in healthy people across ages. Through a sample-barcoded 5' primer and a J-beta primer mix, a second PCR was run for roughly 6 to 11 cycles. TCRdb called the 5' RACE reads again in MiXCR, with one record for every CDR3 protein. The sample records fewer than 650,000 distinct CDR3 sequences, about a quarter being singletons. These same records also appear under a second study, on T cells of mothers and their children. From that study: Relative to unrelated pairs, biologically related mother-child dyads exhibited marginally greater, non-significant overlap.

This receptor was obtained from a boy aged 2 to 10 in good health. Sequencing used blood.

The CDR3 DNA sequence: TGTGCCAGCAGCTTAGCCCTGACAGTTACAGATACGCAGTATTTT. This codes for CASSLALTVTDTQYF. This chain joins TRBV7-2 and TRBJ2-3; TRBD1 is a possible D gene (5 bases). This CDR3 spans 15 amino acids. The germline V and J ends were trimmed by 0 bases and 3 bases, with 10 bases remaining between them. In germline, CDR1 is SGHTA, CDR2 FQGNSA.